Listed below are T cell receptor beta chains from one sample, sequenced in a study of T cells after yellow fever vaccination. TCRdb re-analysed the 5' RACE reads in MiXCR, keeping a single row per CDR3 protein. The sample lists over 150,000 distinct CDR3 sequences; approximately 6.2% were seen once. Material: CD4+ T cells sorted from PBMCs, obtained on the day of the first yellow fever vaccination. Receptors originate from a man younger than 30 who received the YFV17D yellow fever vaccine. Each CDR3 is given with its conserved first and last residue. Each record gives: V gene, D gene, clone size, J gene, CDR3 DNA, CDR3 protein. D genes are given only for firm matches. The size of a clone is reported for some rows only, either as once, few or many, or as a class for expanded clones.

v_gene: TRBV25-1; d_gene: NA; abundance: NA; j_gene: TRBJ2-1; CDR3nt: TGTGCCAGCAGTGTCTCCCGGGACACCCCCTACAATGAGCAGTTCTTC; CDR3aa: CASSVSRDTPYNEQFF
v_gene: TRBV6-5; d_gene: NA; abundance: NA; j_gene: TRBJ1-1; CDR3nt: TGTGCCAGCAGTTACTCGGGACGGGAGTCTGAAGCTTTCTTT; CDR3aa: CASSYSGRESEAFF
v_gene: TRBV11-3; d_gene: TRBD1; abundance: NA; j_gene: TRBJ2-7; CDR3nt: TGTGCCAGCAGCCTAGGGACAGGGGGCGATTACGAGCAGTACTTC; CDR3aa: CASSLGTGGDYEQYF
v_gene: TRBV4-1; d_gene: TRBD1; abundance: many; j_gene: TRBJ1-6; CDR3nt: TGCGCCAGCAGCCAAGAGGGACAGGGTAATTCACCCCTCCACTTT; CDR3aa: CASSQEGQGNSPLHF
v_gene: TRBV4-2; d_gene: TRBD2; abundance: few; j_gene: TRBJ2-1; CDR3nt: TGTGCCAGCAGCCAAGATCGGACTAGCGGGAATGAGCAGTTCTTC; CDR3aa: CASSQDRTSGNEQFF
v_gene: TRBV20-1; d_gene: TRBD1; abundance: many; j_gene: TRBJ1-5; CDR3nt: TGCAGTGCTACTACACCGGGACAGCGAAATCAGCCCCAGCATTTT; CDR3aa: CSATTPGQRNQPQHF
v_gene: TRBV4-1; d_gene: NA; abundance: few; j_gene: TRBJ1-1; CDR3nt: TGCGCCAGCAGCCAAGATGCGGTTGGAGCTTTCTTT; CDR3aa: CASSQDAVGAFF
v_gene: TRBV6-2/TRBV6-3; d_gene: NA; abundance: many; j_gene: TRBJ2-5; CDR3nt: TGTGCCAGCAACGACCGGGTCCAAGAGACCCAGTACTTC; CDR3aa: CASNDRVQETQYF
v_gene: TRBV6-5; d_gene: NA; abundance: NA; j_gene: TRBJ1-4; CDR3nt: TGTGCCAGCAGTTACGCCCGGGCAGGTGGGGAAAAACTGTTTTTT; CDR3aa: CASSYARAGGEKLFF
v_gene: TRBV7-9; d_gene: NA; abundance: many; j_gene: TRBJ1-1; CDR3nt: TGTGCCAGCAGCTTTGAACTGCCGAACACTGAAGCTTTCTTT; CDR3aa: CASSFELPNTEAFF
v_gene: TRBV12-3/TRBV12-4; d_gene: TRBD2; abundance: few; j_gene: TRBJ2-3; CDR3nt: TGTGCCTTCAGTCCCCCACTTCGACTAGCGGGGGCCCTAGGGACGCAGTATTTT; CDR3aa: CAFSPPLRLAGALGTQYF
v_gene: TRBV18; d_gene: TRBD1; abundance: many; j_gene: TRBJ2-7; CDR3nt: TGTGCCAGCTCACCCGACCAGGTGACAGGGTTCAAGCAGTACTTC; CDR3aa: CASSPDQVTGFKQYF
v_gene: TRBV5-1; d_gene: NA; abundance: NA; j_gene: TRBJ1-2; CDR3nt: TGCGCCAGCAGCTTGGTTGCCGGAGTTCGGAGTGGCTACACCTTC; CDR3aa: CASSLVAGVRSGYTF
v_gene: TRBV12-3/TRBV12-4; d_gene: NA; abundance: many; j_gene: TRBJ1-4; CDR3nt: TGTGCCAGCAGCCCAACCCCGGGGTCAGGGCAACTGTTTTTT; CDR3aa: CASSPTPGSGQLFF
v_gene: TRBV29-1; d_gene: NA; abundance: few; j_gene: TRBJ2-5; CDR3nt: TGCAGCGTTTCAGGGAGATTCCAAGAGACCCAGTACTTC; CDR3aa: CSVSGRFQETQYF
v_gene: TRBV5-6; d_gene: NA; abundance: NA; j_gene: TRBJ2-2; CDR3nt: TGTGCCAGCAGCTCTCTGGGGAGTACGAACACCGGGGAGCTGTTTTTT; CDR3aa: CASSSLGSTNTGELFF
v_gene: TRBV12-3/TRBV12-4; d_gene: NA; abundance: many; j_gene: TRBJ2-3; CDR3nt: TGTGCCAGCAGTTTAGGGGGGAAAGATACGCAGTATTTT; CDR3aa: CASSLGGKDTQYF
v_gene: TRBV6-5; d_gene: TRBD1; abundance: NA; j_gene: TRBJ1-4; CDR3nt: TGTGCCAGCAGTTACTCGACAGGGGGTAATGAAAAACTGTTTTTT; CDR3aa: CASSYSTGGNEKLFF
v_gene: TRBV18; d_gene: NA; abundance: NA; j_gene: TRBJ2-3; CDR3nt: TGTGCCAGCTCACCTCGCTTAACCCTACACACAGATACGCAGTATTTT; CDR3aa: CASSPRLTLHTDTQYF
v_gene: TRBV9; d_gene: NA; abundance: few; j_gene: TRBJ2-3; CDR3nt: TGTGCCAGCAGCGTAACGGGGATTGCAGATACGCAGTATTTT; CDR3aa: CASSVTGIADTQYF
v_gene: TRBV5-1; d_gene: TRBD1; abundance: few; j_gene: TRBJ1-4; CDR3nt: TGCGCCAGCAGCTATGACAGGGAGAATGAAAAACTGTTTTTT; CDR3aa: CASSYDRENEKLFF
v_gene: TRBV7-8; d_gene: TRBD2; abundance: many; j_gene: TRBJ2-4; CDR3nt: TGTGCCAGCAGCTTAGGATTCCGGCTAGCGGGGAGCCTAAACATTCAGTACTTC; CDR3aa: CASSLGFRLAGSLNIQYF
v_gene: TRBV29-1; d_gene: TRBD2; abundance: NA; j_gene: TRBJ2-3; CDR3nt: TGCAGCGTGTTACTAGCGGCGACAGATACGCAGTATTTT; CDR3aa: CSVLLAATDTQYF
v_gene: TRBV27; d_gene: TRBD2; abundance: NA; j_gene: TRBJ2-3; CDR3nt: TGTGCCAGCAGTTTATTGAGCGGGGGGACAGATACGCAGTATTTT; CDR3aa: CASSLLSGGTDTQYF
v_gene: TRBV7-9; d_gene: TRBD1; abundance: few; j_gene: TRBJ1-2; CDR3nt: TGTGCCAGCAGCTTGGGTGACAGGGGTGGGTATGGCTACACCTTC; CDR3aa: CASSLGDRGGYGYTF
v_gene: TRBV11-2; d_gene: NA; abundance: many; j_gene: TRBJ1-4; CDR3nt: TGTGCCAGCAGATCCGACAGTTGGACTAATGAAAAACTGTTTTTT; CDR3aa: CASRSDSWTNEKLFF
v_gene: TRBV20-1; d_gene: TRBD2; abundance: many; j_gene: TRBJ2-1; CDR3nt: TGCAGTGCTAGAGACCGGACTAGCGGGGGCCGCAATGAGCAGTTCTTC; CDR3aa: CSARDRTSGGRNEQFF
v_gene: TRBV20-1; d_gene: TRBD1; abundance: NA; j_gene: TRBJ2-5; CDR3nt: TGCAGTGCTAGGGGACAGCGAGAGACCCAGTACTTC; CDR3aa: CSARGQRETQYF
v_gene: TRBV6-1; d_gene: NA; abundance: few; j_gene: TRBJ2-2; CDR3nt: TGTGCCAGCAGCTCCCTGGGGGCCGCGAACACCGGGGAGCTGTTTTTT; CDR3aa: CASSSLGAANTGELFF
v_gene: TRBV7-7; d_gene: TRBD1; abundance: many; j_gene: TRBJ2-5; CDR3nt: TGTGCTAGCAGCTTAGTTGGGGACAGGCAAGAGACCCAGTACTTC; CDR3aa: CASSLVGDRQETQYF
v_gene: TRBV12-3/TRBV12-4; d_gene: NA; abundance: NA; j_gene: TRBJ1-6; CDR3nt: TGTGCCAGCAGTTCGTACAGGGAAATCGGATCACCCCTCCACTTT; CDR3aa: CASSSYREIGSPLHF
v_gene: TRBV18; d_gene: NA; abundance: many; j_gene: TRBJ1-4; CDR3nt: TGTGCCAGCTCCCGACGGAATGAAAAACTGTTTTTT; CDR3aa: CASSRRNEKLFF
v_gene: TRBV6-2/TRBV6-3; d_gene: NA; abundance: many; j_gene: TRBJ2-1; CDR3nt: TGTGCCAGCAGTTACGGGGCTCACAATGAGCAGTTCTTC; CDR3aa: CASSYGAHNEQFF
v_gene: TRBV21-1; d_gene: NA; abundance: many; j_gene: TRBJ2-1; CDR3nt: TGTGCCAGCAGCAAAGTACCGGGACAGGGGTCCGACAATGAGCAGTTCTTC; CDR3aa: CASSKVPGQGSDNEQFF
v_gene: TRBV2; d_gene: TRBD1; abundance: many; j_gene: TRBJ2-2; CDR3nt: TGTGCCAGCAGTGAAAAGGGGGCCGGCACCGGGGAGCTGTTTTTT; CDR3aa: CASSEKGAGTGELFF
v_gene: TRBV3-1; d_gene: NA; abundance: many; j_gene: TRBJ2-5; CDR3nt: TGTGCCAGCAGCCAAGGAGAGGTAGCCGTCGAGACCCAGTACTTC; CDR3aa: CASSQGEVAVETQYF
v_gene: TRBV5-1; d_gene: TRBD2; abundance: many; j_gene: TRBJ2-1; CDR3nt: TGCGCCAGCAGCTCCCCCGGGCTAGCGGGTTACAATGAGCAGTTCTTC; CDR3aa: CASSSPGLAGYNEQFF
v_gene: TRBV19; d_gene: NA; abundance: few; j_gene: TRBJ1-2; CDR3nt: TGTGCCAGTAGTATATCCAGGGGCACATCTAACTATGGCTACACCTTC; CDR3aa: CASSISRGTSNYGYTF
v_gene: TRBV29-1; d_gene: NA; abundance: many; j_gene: TRBJ2-3; CDR3nt: TGCAGCGTTGAAAGAGGGATTGGGACAGATACGCAGTATTTT; CDR3aa: CSVERGIGTDTQYF
v_gene: TRBV5-1; d_gene: NA; abundance: few; j_gene: TRBJ1-2; CDR3nt: TGCGCCAGCAGCTCGCAGTCGATGTGGGGCTCCAACTATGGCTACACCTTC; CDR3aa: CASSSQSMWGSNYGYTF
v_gene: TRBV6-5; d_gene: TRBD2; abundance: many; j_gene: TRBJ2-3; CDR3nt: TGTGCCAGCAGTCTACTAGCGGGGGAGGATACGCAGTATTTT; CDR3aa: CASSLLAGEDTQYF
v_gene: TRBV7-6; d_gene: TRBD2; abundance: NA; j_gene: TRBJ2-2; CDR3nt: TGTGCCAGCAGCTTAACGGGGGGGCACGGGGAGCTGTTTTTT; CDR3aa: CASSLTGGHGELFF
v_gene: TRBV4-2; d_gene: TRBD2; abundance: NA; j_gene: TRBJ2-7; CDR3nt: TGTGCCAGCAGCCAAGATTTAGCGGGGGGCTACGAGCAGTACTTC; CDR3aa: CASSQDLAGGYEQYF
v_gene: TRBV20-1; d_gene: NA; abundance: many; j_gene: TRBJ1-1; CDR3nt: TGCAGTCCCGGGGTCGTTACGAACACTGAAGCTTTCTTT; CDR3aa: CSPGVVTNTEAFF
v_gene: TRBV7-7; d_gene: TRBD1; abundance: NA; j_gene: TRBJ2-3; CDR3nt: TGTGCTAGCAGCACGGGACAGAGCACAGATACGCAGTATTTT; CDR3aa: CASSTGQSTDTQYF
v_gene: TRBV15; d_gene: TRBD1; abundance: few; j_gene: TRBJ2-1; CDR3nt: TGTGCCACCAGCAGAGATTCACAGGGGGGCGGTGAGCAGTTCTTC; CDR3aa: CATSRDSQGGGEQFF
v_gene: TRBV4-1; d_gene: NA; abundance: NA; j_gene: TRBJ2-3; CDR3nt: TGCGCCAGCAGCCAAGAAAGTCCAGGGCGAAGCACAGATACGCAGTATTTT; CDR3aa: CASSQESPGRSTDTQYF
v_gene: TRBV6-5; d_gene: TRBD1; abundance: many; j_gene: TRBJ2-2; CDR3nt: TGTGCCAGCAGTTACCTGGGACAGGGAAGAACGAACACCGGGGAGCTGTTTTTT; CDR3aa: CASSYLGQGRTNTGELFF
v_gene: TRBV29-1; d_gene: NA; abundance: many; j_gene: TRBJ1-1; CDR3nt: TGCAGCGTCAGTAGGACAATCAACACTGAAGCTTTCTTT; CDR3aa: CSVSRTINTEAFF
v_gene: TRBV3-1; d_gene: NA; abundance: many; j_gene: TRBJ2-7; CDR3nt: TGTGCCAGCAGCCAAGCAGGGGTCTCCTACGAGCAGTACTTC; CDR3aa: CASSQAGVSYEQYF
v_gene: TRBV20-1; d_gene: NA; abundance: few; j_gene: TRBJ2-1; CDR3nt: TGCAGTGCTAGAGCTCCCTTAGGGCTTGAGCAGTTCTTC; CDR3aa: CSARAPLGLEQFF
v_gene: TRBV12-3/TRBV12-4; d_gene: NA; abundance: many; j_gene: TRBJ2-6; CDR3nt: TGTGCCACCCGTTTGGACTCTGGGGCCAACGTCCTGACTTTC; CDR3aa: CATRLDSGANVLTF